The 30 T cell receptor beta chains below were found in one sample sequenced in a study of blood T cell repertoires in COVID-19. Method: immunoSEQ multiplex PCR; TCRdb's copy keeps in-frame clones and lacks some. The sample lists more than 40,000 clones; approximately 85% were seen once. The specimen was peripheral blood. These receptors all come from a human donor with acute or convalescent COVID-19. The donor label of this sample is uncertain.

The CDR3 nucleotides are TGTGCCAGCAGTTTCGGGCCCAAGGGGGCTGGAAACACCATATATTTT. This sequence encodes CASSFGPKGAGNTIYF. The chain recombines TRBV28 with TRBJ1-3, with a tentative D call TRBD1 (6 bases). V gave up 3 bases and J gave up 2 bases, with 14 bases separating them. The CDR3 consists of 16 residues. Germline values: CDR1 MDHEN, CDR2 SYDVKM.

V usage is TRBV7-2 and J usage is TRBJ2-5; the D gene is possibly TRBD1 (5 bases). V shed 2 bases and J shed 7 bases, with 8 bases lying between them. Germline loops: CDR1 SGHTA, CDR2 FQGNSA. CDR3 length equals 12 residues. The CDR3 DNA sequence: TGTGCCAGCAGCTTACAGGGTGGGACCCAGTACTTC. Protein: CASSLQGGTQYF.

The rearrangement joins TRBV7-2 to TRBJ2-1; TRBD2 matches 11 bases. The length of the CDR3 is 19 residues. Germline loops: CDR1 SGHTA, CDR2 FQGNSA. J was trimmed by 6 bases and V by 3 bases; bases with no gene match: 16. CDR3 sequence (DNA): TGTGCCAGCAGCTTCCGCCCCTACGAAACTAGCGGGAGAGCCAATGAGCAGTTCTTC. Translated, it gives CASSFRPYETSGRANEQFF.

The chain is built from TRBV5-8 and TRBJ1-1, with TRBD1 matching 7 bases. The germline V gene has CDR1 SGHTS and CDR2 YDEGEE. CDR3 length: 17 residues. V was pared by 0 bases and J by 1 base, with 9 bases of the junction left unmatched. Here the CDR3 DNA reads TGTGCCAGCAGCTTGGCGACAGGGCTGAAGACGAACACTGAAGCTTTCTTT. Its translation is CASSLATGLKTNTEAFF. Supplemented by reference TRBV5-8 and TRBJ1-1, the full variable domain reads EAGVTQSPTHLIKTRGQQATLRCSPISGHTSVYWYQQALGLGLQFLLWYDEGEERNRGNFPPRFSGRQFPNYSSELNVNALELEDSALYLCASSLATGLKTNTEAFFGQGTRLTVV.

The rearrangement joins TRBV27 to TRBJ2-7; D might be TRBD1 (5 bases). CDR1 MNHEY and CDR2 SMNVEV come from the germline V gene (reference sequence). V lost 5 bases and J lost 0, with 11 bases in between. The CDR3 has 14 amino acids. This CDR3 reads CASSDSKLSYEQYF. DNA for the CDR3: TGTGCCAGCAGTGACAGTAAACTCTCCTACGAGCAGTACTTC.

The V gene is TRBV7-2, the J gene TRBJ2-7; the D gene is possibly TRBD2 (5 bases). The ends were cut back, 4 bases at V and 3 bases at J, with 16 bases in the middle. Germline values: CDR1 SGHTA, CDR2 FQGNSA. The CDR3 length is 15 residues. The CDR3 protein is CASSSNSDLGYEQYF. DNA for the CDR3: TGTGCCAGCAGCTCCAATTCGGACTTGGGCTACGAGCAGTACTTC.

This clone was picked up one time. The CDR3 DNA follows: TGTGCCAGCAGCGTCGCAGGGCGAACCAACGAGCAGTACTTC. Its translation is CASSVAGRTNEQYF. The rearrangement uses TRBV11-1 and TRBJ2-7; possible D gene TRBD1, 5 bases. CDR1 is SGHAT and CDR2 is FQDESV in the germline V gene (reference sequence). The CDR3 runs to 14 residues. Between the trimmed V and J ends, which lost 5 bases and 5 bases, there was a span of 16 bases.

The chain combines TRBV6-2 or TRBV6-3 with TRBJ2-1; 9 bases fit TRBD2. The CDR3 covers 16 residues. The V segment lost 6 bases and the J segment 8 bases; nucleotides outside the gene matches: 14. CDR1 is MNHEY, CDR2 SVGEGT, per germline. The CDR3 here is CASSPRRGGRGHEQFF. The CDR3 DNA reads as TGTGCCAGCAGCCCTCGACGGGGCGGGAGGGGCCATGAGCAGTTCTTC.

The J gene is TRBJ2-3, the V gene TRBV6-5; D remains ambiguous. The CDR3 is 15 amino acids. V was shortened by 4 bases and J by 2 bases, with 13 bases between the two germline ends. Germline CDR1 and CDR2: MNHEY and SVGAGI. The CDR3 sequence: CASSWNPGYTDTQYF. The CDR3 DNA reads TGTGCCAGCAGTTGGAACCCGGGTTACACAGATACGCAGTATTTT.

V and J are TRBV11-3 and TRBJ1-4, with D tentatively TRBD1 (6 bases). CDR3 length: 15 residues. The ends were cut back, 5 bases at V and 8 bases at J, with 18 bases in the middle. Germline V gives CDR1 SGHNT, CDR2 YENEEA. The CDR3 sequence: CASSLFVGGDEKLFF. The CDR3, as DNA: TGTGCCAGCAGCCTCTTCGTAGGGGGGGACGAAAAACTGTTTTTT.

This clone was seen a few times. The J gene is TRBJ2-2, the V gene TRBV10-3, with 7 nucleotides matching TRBD2. Per germline, CDR1 ENHRY and CDR2 SYGVKD. The CDR3 runs to 17 residues. The ends lost 4 bases at V and 3 bases at J; junction bases unmatched: 11. The chain's CDR3 is CAISGPAWGGDTGELFF. CDR3 DNA sequence: TGTGCCATCAGTGGACCGGCCTGGGGGGGAGACACCGGGGAGCTGTTTTTT.

The V call is TRBV19, the J call TRBJ2-1; tentative D call: TRBD2 (7 bases). The CDR3 covers 14 residues. V was trimmed by 7 bases and J by 7 bases, leaving 17 bases between them. The germline V gene encodes CDR1 LNHDA and CDR2 SQIVND (reference sequence). The CDR3, as DNA: TGTGCCAGTAAGGGGGAGGGCCTTCGTAATGAGCAGTTCTTC. Translation gives CASKGEGLRNEQFF.

The CDR3 coding sequence is TGTGCCAGCTCACCACTTGGACAGGGGTTCACAGATACGCAGTATTTT. Translating it yields CASSPLGQGFTDTQYF. V is TRBV18 and J is TRBJ2-3; 9 bases are a match to TRBD1. Germline trimming cut 1 base from V and 2 bases from J; bases unmatched to any gene: 4. Germline assignment: CDR1 KGHSH and CDR2 LQKENI. This CDR3 contains 16 residues.

The chain carries TRBV2 and TRBJ1-3; TRBD1 agrees at 8 bases. The V and J ends lost 8 bases and 1 base, in that order; junction bases with no gene match: 7. Germline assignment: CDR1 SNHLY and CDR2 FYNNEI. The CDR3 is made up of 15 amino acids. CDR3 residues: CASGRQGISGNTIYF. In nucleotides, the CDR3 is TGTGCCAGCGGGAGACAGGGGATATCTGGAAACACCATATATTTT.

The J gene is TRBJ1-1, the V gene TRBV11-2; no definite D call. CDR3 length: 12 residues. V lost 2 bases and J lost 8, with 9 bases in between. CDR1 is SGHAT and CDR2 is FQNNGV in the germline V gene. CDR3: CASSLNGKEAFF. The DNA for the CDR3 is TGTGCCAGCAGCTTAAATGGCAAAGAAGCTTTCTTT.

The chain recombines TRBV19 with TRBJ1-2, with TRBD1 matching 9 bases. CDR1 and CDR2 (germline): LNHDA, SQIVND (reference sequence). Germline trimming cut 7 bases from V and 8 bases from J; bases unmatched to any gene: 5. The CDR3 has 12 amino acids. In nucleotides, the CDR3 is TGTGCCAGTACACAGGGGGCTGGCGGCTACACCTTC. It translates to CASTQGAGGYTF.

The chain joins TRBV7-9 to TRBJ2-1, with 15 nucleotides matching TRBD2. This CDR3 comprises 16 residues. Germline V CDR1 and CDR2: SEHNR, FQNEAQ (reference sequence). After removal of 5 bases from V and 9 bases from J, the junction contained 8 bases not matched to a gene. The CDR3 loop reads CASSTWTSGGAGEQFF. The CDR3 DNA reads as TGTGCCAGCAGCACCTGGACTAGCGGGGGGGCCGGTGAGCAGTTCTTC.

The chain carries TRBV7-2 and TRBJ2-7; D is perhaps TRBD2 (5 bases). This CDR3 has 14 residues. The germline V and J ends were trimmed by 5 bases and 5 bases, with 16 bases remaining between them. The germline CDR1 and CDR2 sequences are SGHTA and FQGNSA. DNA for the CDR3: TGTGCCAGCAGCCGCCCGGAACTAGGCCACGAGCAGTACTTC. This encodes CASSRPELGHEQYF.

This chain joins TRBV28 and TRBJ2-4; D call uncertain. Germline values: CDR1 MDHEN, CDR2 SYDVKM. V was pared by 3 bases and J by 1 base, with 16 bases between. This CDR3 has 17 residues. The CDR3 here is CASSLLQSQSAKNIQYF. The CDR3 bases are TGTGCCAGCAGTTTGCTACAGAGCCAATCGGCCAAAAACATTCAGTACTTC.

The rearrangement links TRBV18 to TRBJ1-1, with D unclear. Germline-derived CDR1 and CDR2 are KGHSH and LQKENI. The CDR3 is 13 amino acids. V was shortened by 3 bases and J by 1 base, with 6 bases between the two germline ends. Here the CDR3 reads CASSPTSNTEAFF. Written as DNA, the CDR3 is TGTGCCAGCTCACCGACATCGAACACTGAAGCTTTCTTT.

The chain combines TRBV6-1 with TRBJ2-6; 7 positions agree with TRBD1. This CDR3 is 17 amino acids long. Germline assignment: CDR1 MNHNS and CDR2 SASEGT. V trimming: 0 bases; J trimming: 0 bases; junction bases outside the gene matches: 2. CDR3 sequence reads: CASSEAEGASGANVLTF. In DNA, the CDR3 is TGTGCCAGCAGTGAAGCCGAGGGGGCCTCTGGGGCCAACGTCCTGACTTTC.

The chain couples TRBV6-1 to TRBJ2-2; D is ambiguous. This CDR3 region has 15 residues. From germline, CDR1 is MNHNS and CDR2 SASEGT. V gave up 2 bases and J gave up 6 bases, with 13 bases separating them. The CDR3 reads CASSEWSAEAGELFF. The CDR3 DNA reads TGTGCCAGCAGTGAATGGTCGGCCGAGGCCGGGGAGCTGTTTTTT.

The chain has TRBV3-1 (or the pseudogene TRBV3-2) and TRBJ1-1; D gene unclear. V lost 3 bases and J lost 1, with 9 bases in between. CDR3 size: 14 residues. The V gene's germline CDR1 is LGHDT and CDR2 YNNKEL (reference sequence). The CDR3 nucleotides read TGTGCCAGCAGCCACGAGGGATCGAACACTGAAGCTTTCTTT. Encoded protein: CASSHEGSNTEAFF.

This chain uses TRBV9 with TRBJ1-3; no clear D gene. The CDR3 loop spans 15 amino acids. The V gene lost 4 bases and the J gene lost 3 bases, with 14 bases spanning the gap. Per the germline V gene, CDR1 is SGDLS and CDR2 is YYNGEE. CDR3 protein: CASSPRGFFGNTIYF. The CDR3 nucleotides are TGTGCCAGCAGCCCTAGAGGGTTCTTTGGAAACACCATATATTTT.

This clone was observed a single time. The chain combines TRBV21-1 with TRBJ2-7; the table's D call of TRBD2 was not tested on the DNA. TRBV21-1 is deemed a pseudogene. CDR3 length equals 19 residues. CDR3 sequence reads: CASPCSALSPPADFGEQYF. CDR3 DNA sequence: TGTGCCAGCCCCTGCAGCGCCCTATCCCCCCCCGCTGATTTCGGCGAGCAGTACTTC.

Only a few counts were recorded for this clone. The chain combines TRBV30 with TRBJ2-3; tentative D call: TRBD2 (5 bases). The germline V gene has CDR1 GTSNPN and CDR2 SVGIG (reference sequence). Trimming stripped 5 bases from V and 2 bases from J, with 11 bases between. This CDR3 spans 13 amino acids. The CDR3 nucleotides are TGTGCCTGGCGACGCGGGTACACAGATACGCAGTATTTT. This translates into CAWRRGYTDTQYF.

The CDR3, as DNA: TGCAGCGTTGAAGATCCACAGATCTATGGCTACACCTTC. Translated, it gives CSVEDPQIYGYTF. The chain joins TRBV29-1 to TRBJ1-2; D is undetermined. V lost 0 bases to trimming and J lost 4 bases, with 9 bases between them. CDR1 SQVTM and CDR2 ANQGSEA come from the germline V gene. The CDR3 runs 13 residues.

The chain combines TRBV7-2 with TRBJ1-6, with TRBD1 as a possible D gene (6 bases). V was clipped by 1 base and J by 5 bases, with 15 bases between them. The germline gives CDR1 SGHTA, CDR2 FQGNSA. The CDR3 length is 17 residues. In DNA form, the CDR3 reads TGTGCCAGCAGCTTAGTCCTACAGGGAGTCAATAATTCACCCCTCCACTTT. Its translation: CASSLVLQGVNNSPLHF.

This chain joins TRBV28 and TRBJ2-7; 7 nucleotides match TRBD2. Germline values: CDR1 MDHEN, CDR2 SYDVKM. V dropped 2 bases and J dropped 6; count of bases not matched to a gene: 1. This CDR3 has 12 amino acids. CDR3 nucleotides: TGTGCCAGCAGTTTAAGCGGGGTCGAGCAGTACTTC. Protein: CASSLSGVEQYF.

The chain couples TRBV27 to TRBJ2-3; 7 bases map to TRBD1. The junction had 4 bases not matched to a gene; V was cut back by 3 bases and J by 1 base. CDR3 length: 15 amino acids. CDR1 is MNHEY, CDR2 SMNVEV, per germline (reference sequence). The CDR3: CASSFLGTGTDTQYF. CDR3 in DNA: TGTGCCAGCAGTTTTCTCGGGACAGGCACAGATACGCAGTATTTT.